Following are 10 T cell receptor beta chains from one sample sequenced in a study of T cells after posttransplantation cyclophosphamide. The table came from immunoSEQ multiplex PCR; TCRdb's copy has only in-frame clones and leaves some out. Sampling found 41,000 or so clones, none seen once. The sample comprised PBMCs. These receptors were collected from a man under 40 in good health and a related stem cell transplant donor.

This clone came up many times. The V gene is TRBV11-2, the J gene TRBJ1-4, with TRBD1 as a possible D gene (5 bases). This CDR3 contains 15 residues. With 1 base removed from V and 8 bases from J, the gap between germline ends came to 14 bases. The germline V gene encodes CDR1 SGHAT and CDR2 FQNNGV. Written as DNA, the CDR3 is TGTGCCAGCAGCTTAGGCTCCGCCGCAGGGGAAAAACTGTTTTTT. Its translation: CASSLGSAAGEKLFF.

V gene TRBV5-1 combines with J gene TRBJ2-3, with 10 bases lining up with TRBD2. This CDR3 has 16 residues. V shed 1 base and J 5 bases; nucleotides not matched to a gene: 7. From germline, CDR1 is SGHRS and CDR2 YFSETQ. CDR3: CASSLIGTSAGDTQYF. Here the CDR3 DNA reads TGCGCCAGCAGCTTGATTGGGACTAGCGCAGGAGATACGCAGTATTTT.

The sample holds many counts of this clone. The chain employs TRBV10-1 and TRBJ1-6; 7 bases line up with TRBD1. The CDR3 loop spans 14 amino acids. V gave up 3 bases and J gave up 10 bases; unmatched junction bases: 6. The germline gives CDR1 WNHNN, CDR2 SYGVQD (reference sequence). CDR3 sequence: CASSDSGTESPLHF. CDR3 DNA sequence: TGCGCCAGCAGTGACTCCGGGACAGAATCACCCCTCCACTTT.

This clone was observed at least ten times. V gene TRBV6-2 or TRBV6-3 combines with J gene TRBJ1-5, with a weak D call TRBD1 (5 bases). Germline CDR1 and CDR2: MNHEY and SVGEGT. The CDR3 spans 13 residues. Trimming left V 8 bases short and J 4 bases short, with 12 bases between. CDR3 in DNA: TGTGCCAGCGGGGGGACCCTTAATCAGCCCCAGCATTTT. This sequence encodes CASGGTLNQPQHF.

The table lists this clone with many counts. The chain has TRBV5-1 and TRBJ2-1; 8 bases agree with TRBD2. V gave up 3 bases and J gave up 0 bases; unmatched junction bases: 11. The germline V gene encodes CDR1 SGHRS and CDR2 YFSETQ. The CDR3 sequence is 18 residues long. The chain's CDR3 is CASSSGLGLGSSYNEQFF. The CDR3 bases are TGCGCCAGCAGCTCGGGACTAGGATTGGGGAGCTCCTACAATGAGCAGTTCTTC.

DNA for the CDR3: TGCAGCGTTGAAGATTGGGGGACAGGTGCCTACGAGCAGTACTTC. It encodes CSVEDWGTGAYEQYF. The chain links TRBV29-1 to TRBJ2-7; 8 bases are shared with TRBD1. Trimming cost V 0 bases and J 2 bases; bases outside gene matches: 6. Germline assignment: CDR1 SQVTM and CDR2 ANQGSEA. The CDR3 is 15 residues long.

This rearrangement joins TRBV15 to TRBJ1-5, with D perhaps TRBD1 (6 bases). V lost 0 bases and J lost 3, with 12 bases in between. The CDR3 length is 16 residues. The germline CDR1 and CDR2 sequences are LNHNV and YYDKDF (reference sequence). CDR3 DNA: TGTGCCACCAGCAGAGATAGGGGGGGGTCCAATCAGCCCCAGCATTTT. Translated, it gives CATSRDRGGSNQPQHF.

The chain recombines TRBV4-2 with TRBJ2-7; D may be TRBD1 (5 bases). CDR1 and CDR2 from the germline V gene are LGHNA and YNFKEQ. The CDR3 has 13 residues. Trimming stripped 1 base from V and 7 bases from J, with 11 bases between. This CDR3 is CASSQVRGGEQYF. CDR3 in DNA: TGTGCCAGCAGCCAAGTAAGGGGTGGGGAGCAGTACTTC.

This clone occurred many times. V gene TRBV11-2 combines with J gene TRBJ1-2; 10 bases align to TRBD1. Germline CDR1 SGHAT, CDR2 FQNNGV. Germline trimming cut 5 bases from V and 8 bases from J; bases unmatched to any gene: 5. This CDR3 has 13 residues. CDR3 sequence (DNA): TGTGCCAGCAGCCCCGGGACAGGGGTCGGCTACACCTTC. This codes for CASSPGTGVGYTF.

This clone has a count of ten or more. This chain connects TRBV2 to TRBJ2-7; weak D call: TRBD2 (6 bases). The CDR3 runs 14 residues. With 6 bases removed from V and 1 base from J, the gap between germline ends came to 13 bases. The germline gives CDR1 SNHLY, CDR2 FYNNEI. The CDR3 bases are TGTGCCAGCAGGAGAGGCGGGGAGTCCTACGAGCAGTACTTC. Its translation: CASRRGGESYEQYF. Drawing the rest from reference TRBV2 and TRBJ2-7, the complete variable domain is EPEVTQTPSHQVTQMGQEVILRCVPISNHLYFYWYRQILGQKVEFLVSFYNNEISEKSEIFDDQFSVERPDGSNFTLKIRSTKLEDSAMYFCASRRGGESYEQYFGPGTRLTVT.